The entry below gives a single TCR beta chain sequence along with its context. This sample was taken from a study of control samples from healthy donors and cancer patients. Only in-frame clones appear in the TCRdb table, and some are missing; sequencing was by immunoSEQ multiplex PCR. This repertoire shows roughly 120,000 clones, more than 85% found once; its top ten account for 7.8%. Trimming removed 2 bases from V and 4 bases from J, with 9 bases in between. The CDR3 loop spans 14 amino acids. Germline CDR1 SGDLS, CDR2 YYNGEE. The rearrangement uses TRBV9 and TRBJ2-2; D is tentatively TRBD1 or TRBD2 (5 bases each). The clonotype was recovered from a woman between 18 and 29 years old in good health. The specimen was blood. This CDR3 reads CASSVSGTTGELFF. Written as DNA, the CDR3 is TGTGCCAGCAGCGTCTCCGGGACCACCGGGGAGCTGTTTTTT.